This TCR beta chain was sequenced during a study of shared T cell receptors in the human thymus. The CDR3 has 15 residues. Germline V gene data show CDR1 as SGHDN and CDR2 as FVKESK. Trimming stripped 5 bases from V and 6 bases from J, with 17 bases between. TCRdb's table, derived via immunoSEQ multiplex PCR, lists solely in-frame clones and lacks some. This sample carries about 660,000 clones, around 89% of them seen once, and the ten largest clones take around 0.0099%. The sample was also reused in another study, on human thymus T cells. That work adds: Thymic material originated from resections removed in the course of corrective heart surgery. What related research reported was that thymic repertoires overlapped highly among unrelated individuals.

The sequencing sample was made of thymocytes. The receptor's source is a boy under two years old with a congenital heart defect. The chain has TRBV14 and TRBJ1-3; D ambiguous. The CDR3 DNA follows: TGTGCCAGCAGCAAAGGGAGCGGCCTCGTAAACACCATATATTTT. This translates into CASSKGSGLVNTIYF.